This T cell receptor beta chain was sequenced in a study of T-cell memory formation after mild COVID-19. TCRdb passed the 5' RACE reads through MiXCR, listing each CDR3 protein once. Seen here are about 350,000 distinct CDR3 sequences, approximately 14% observed once, and the top ten hold roughly 22%. The table lists this clonotype with a few counts. Its specificity is not known. Broader study findings: CD8+ contracting clones occupied EMRA, while CD4+ ones occupied mainly CM and EM.

Germline V gene sequence: CDR1 SGHTA, CDR2 FQGNSA. The CDR3 spans 14 residues. Trimming took 4 bases from V and 7 from J, leaving 17 bases between them. The rearrangement links TRBV7-2 to TRBJ2-7, with TRBD1 as a possible D gene (5 bases). The sequencing sample was made of PBMCs or a T cell subset sorted from them (not recorded which). This TCR was recovered from a man between 18 and 35 years old who had mild COVID-19 (a few samples of this study predate the infection). Cell type and time point are not known. CDR3 nucleotides: TGTGCCAGCAGCTCCTATTTGTCAGGGTGGGAGCAGTACTTC. Encoded protein: CASSSYLSGWEQYF.